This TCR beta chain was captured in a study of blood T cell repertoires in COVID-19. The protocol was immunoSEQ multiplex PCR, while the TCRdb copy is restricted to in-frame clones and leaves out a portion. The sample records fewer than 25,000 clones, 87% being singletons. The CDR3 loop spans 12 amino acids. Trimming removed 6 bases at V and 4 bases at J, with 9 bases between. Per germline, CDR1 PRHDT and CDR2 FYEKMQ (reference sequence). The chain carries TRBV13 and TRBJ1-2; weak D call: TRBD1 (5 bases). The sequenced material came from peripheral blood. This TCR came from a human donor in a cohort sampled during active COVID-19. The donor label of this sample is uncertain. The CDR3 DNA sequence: TGTGCCAGCAGGCAGGGAGGCTATGGCTACACCTTC. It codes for CASRQGGYGYTF.